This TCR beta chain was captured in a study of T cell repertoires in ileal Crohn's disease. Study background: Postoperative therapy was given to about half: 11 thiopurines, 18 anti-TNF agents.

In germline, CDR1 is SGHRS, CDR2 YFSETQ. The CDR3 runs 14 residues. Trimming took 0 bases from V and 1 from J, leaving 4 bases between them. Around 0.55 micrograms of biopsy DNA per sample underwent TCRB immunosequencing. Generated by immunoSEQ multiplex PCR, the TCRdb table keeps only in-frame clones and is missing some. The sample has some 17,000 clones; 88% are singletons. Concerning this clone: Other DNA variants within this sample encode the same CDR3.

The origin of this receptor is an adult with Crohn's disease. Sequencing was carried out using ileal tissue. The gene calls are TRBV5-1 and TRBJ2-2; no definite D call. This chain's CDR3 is CASSLGRNTGELFF. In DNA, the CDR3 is TGCGCCAGCAGCTTGGGCAGGAACACCGGGGAGCTGTTTTTT.